One T cell receptor beta chain is described in this entry. CD4+ T cells from unexposed donors were obtained before the COVID-19 pandemic (2011-2018). This entry belongs to a study of CD4 T cells in relation to SARS-CoV-2 and coronaviruses. Repertoires were generated with immunoSEQ multiplex PCR, while TCRdb's copy carries only in-frame clones and drops some. The sample consists of roughly 68,000 clones, 85% to 95% of them appearing once. Germline V CDR1 and CDR2: LNHDA, SQIVND (reference sequence). Deletions cut 5 bases from V and 2 bases from J, with 13 bases between. The CDR3 length is 14 residues. Sequenced sample: naive CD4+ T cells from PBMCs. Subset in this sample: naive CD4+ T cells isolated by negative enrichment. This clonotype was sampled from a human donor in good health. The genes are TRBV19 and TRBJ2-7, with D perhaps TRBD2 (5 bases). The DNA of the CDR3 is TGTGCCAGTAGTTTGTCTAGCAGAACCTACGAGCAGTACTTC. This codes for CASSLSSRTYEQYF.